One sample yielded the 29 T cell receptor beta chains listed below, sequenced in a study of technical replicates of blood from a few donors. Sequencing used immunoSEQ multiplex PCR; TCRdb keeps in-frame clones, though not all of them. The data contain 60,000 to 75,000 clones, under 98% of them singletons. Sequenced: T cells isolated from PBMCs. These TCRs come from a human donor in good health.

The CDR3 spells CASSLSPTGHEQFF. CDR3 nucleotides: TGTGCCAGCAGCTTGTCACCGACAGGTCATGAGCAGTTCTTC. This rearrangement joins TRBV11-2 to TRBJ2-1, with D perhaps matching TRBD1 (6 bases). In germline, CDR1 is SGHAT, CDR2 FQNNGV. There are 14 residues in the CDR3. V lost 3 bases and J lost 8, with 14 bases in between.

The rearrangement links TRBV30 to TRBJ2-3, with D tentatively TRBD1 (6 bases). Trimming left V 0 bases short and J 2 bases short, with 12 bases between. This CDR3 region has 15 residues. CDR1 GTSNPN and CDR2 SVGIG come from the germline V gene (reference sequence). DNA of the CDR3: TGTGCCTGGAGTGTAAATAGGGGGTCCACAGATACGCAGTATTTT. Translated, it gives CAWSVNRGSTDTQYF.

The chain links TRBV29-1 to TRBJ2-7, with 11 bases aligning to TRBD1. The V segment lost 5 bases and the J segment 2 bases; nucleotides outside the gene matches: 8. Germline V lookup: CDR1 SQVTM, CDR2 ANQGSEA. The CDR3 is 15 residues long. The CDR3 DNA reads TGCAGCGTTAGGTCGGACAGGGGGCGTACCTACGAGCAGTACTTC. Translated: CSVRSDRGRTYEQYF.

This chain joins TRBV6-1 and TRBJ2-7; 7 nucleotides agree with TRBD1. The CDR3 has 15 residues. The V segment lost 3 bases and the J segment 2 bases; nucleotides outside the gene matches: 7. Germline V CDR1 and CDR2: MNHNS, SASEGT. CDR3 loop: CASSEERGLTYEQYF. CDR3 coding DNA: TGTGCCAGCAGTGAGGAGAGGGGGCTTACCTACGAGCAGTACTTC.

This sequence joins TRBV30 and TRBJ2-6; 9 bases are a match to TRBD1. The CDR3 totals 17 residues. Germline V gene lookup returns CDR1 GTSNPN and CDR2 SVGIG (reference sequence). The junction had 8 bases not matched to a gene; V was cut back by 5 bases and J by 0 bases. The CDR3 loop reads CAWAPGTGFSGANVLTF. In nucleotides, the CDR3 is TGTGCCTGGGCACCCGGGACAGGGTTCTCTGGGGCCAACGTCCTGACTTTC.

The chain combines TRBV7-9 with TRBJ1-1; TRBD1 aligns across 8 bases. The V gene's germline CDR1 is SEHNR and CDR2 FQNEAQ (reference sequence). V shed 5 bases and J 2 bases; nucleotides not matched to a gene: 1. CDR3 size: 13 residues. The CDR3 nucleotides are TGTGCCAGCAGCCAGGGGGCCAACACTGAAGCTTTCTTT. It codes for CASSQGANTEAFF. Variable domain in full (rest from reference TRBV7-9 and TRBJ1-1): DTGVSQNPRHKITKRGQNVTFRCDPISEHNRLYWYRQTLGQGPEFLTYFQNEAQLEKSRLLSDRFSAERPKGSFSTLEIQRTEQGDSAMYLCASSQGANTEAFFGQGTRLTVV.

The V call is TRBV27, the J call TRBJ2-7; 9 bases fit TRBD1. V shed 4 bases, J shed 6 bases, and the junction held 4 bases outside the gene matches. The length of the CDR3 is 13 residues. Germline V gene data show CDR1 as MNHEY and CDR2 as SMNVEV (reference sequence). CDR3 amino acids: CASSSGQGGEQYF. CDR3 bases: TGTGCCAGCAGTTCGGGACAGGGCGGCGAGCAGTACTTC.

The chain joins TRBV5-4 to TRBJ1-1; no clear D gene. This CDR3 is built from 13 residues. The germline V gene has CDR1 SGHNT and CDR2 YYREEE (reference sequence). V gave up 2 bases and J gave up 0 bases, with 5 bases separating them. The CDR3: CASSFQLNTEAFF. CDR3 DNA sequence: TGTGCCAGCAGCTTCCAATTGAACACTGAAGCTTTCTTT.

The chain uses TRBV2 and TRBJ2-4; 7 bases are a match to TRBD1. Germline lookup yields CDR1 SNHLY and CDR2 FYNNEI. The trim removed 1 base at V and 0 bases at J, leaving 6 bases unmatched. The CDR3 is 17 residues long. CDR3 nucleotides: TGTGCCAGCAGTGAAGATGACAGGGAACTAGCCAAAAACATTCAGTACTTC. Its translation is CASSEDDRELAKNIQYF. Using reference TRBV2 and TRBJ2-4 for the parts outside the CDR3, the full variable domain is EPEVTQTPSHQVTQMGQEVILRCVPISNHLYFYWYRQILGQKVEFLVSFYNNEISEKSEIFDDQFSVERPDGSNFTLKIRSTKLEDSAMYFCASSEDDRELAKNIQYFGAGTRLSVL.

The chain couples TRBV6-1 to TRBJ1-1; D gene ambiguous. V was cut by 5 bases and J by 7 bases, with 11 bases left in between. Per germline, CDR1 MNHNS and CDR2 SASEGT. The CDR3 spans 12 residues. CDR3 bases: TGTGCCAGCAGTTCCCGGCTAGTTGAAGCTTTCTTT. Translating it yields CASSSRLVEAFF.

The gene calls are TRBV30 and TRBJ1-3; D perhaps matches TRBD1 (5 bases). With 1 base removed from V and 2 bases from J, the gap between germline ends came to 6 bases. The V gene's germline CDR1 is GTSNPN and CDR2 SVGIG (reference sequence). This CDR3 is 13 amino acids long. This CDR3 is CAWSGQTGNTIYF. CDR3 nucleotide sequence: TGTGCCTGGAGTGGACAGACTGGAAACACCATATATTTT.

The rearrangement joins TRBV4-3 to TRBJ1-3; D possibly corresponds to TRBD1 (6 bases). The CDR3 contains 14 residues. Trimming took 4 bases from V and 4 from J, leaving 11 bases between them. The germline V gene has CDR1 LGHNA and CDR2 YSLEER. In DNA, the CDR3 is TGCGCCAGCAGCCCTTGGACAGACGGAAACACCATATATTTT. Amino acid sequence: CASSPWTDGNTIYF.

This chain joins TRBV6-6 and TRBJ2-7; TRBD2 matches 9 bases. Germline trimming cut 2 bases from V and 6 bases from J; bases unmatched to any gene: 5. Germline V gene lookup returns CDR1 MNHNY and CDR2 SVGAGI (reference sequence). The CDR3 is 14 residues long. CDR3 residues: CASSYEREAGEQYF. DNA for the CDR3: TGTGCCAGCAGTTACGAGCGGGAGGCGGGCGAGCAGTACTTC.

The chain has TRBV11-2 and TRBJ2-5; 10 bases agree with TRBD1. J gave up 4 bases and V 1 base, and 3 bases lay outside the gene matches. The germline V gene encodes CDR1 SGHAT and CDR2 FQNNGV. The CDR3 length is 15 residues. The CDR3 nucleotides read TGTGCCAGCAGCTTAGGTCGGACAGGGGGAGAGACCCAGTACTTC. Protein sequence: CASSLGRTGGETQYF.

The gene calls are TRBV29-1 and TRBJ1-2; D remains ambiguous. V was cut by 8 bases and J by 0 bases, with 10 bases left in between. Per germline, CDR1 SQVTM and CDR2 ANQGSEA. CDR3 length equals 12 residues. CDR3 sequence reads: CSSRSSNYGYTF. The CDR3 nucleotides read TGCAGCTCCCGGTCCTCTAACTATGGCTACACCTTC. Looking up the rest from reference TRBV29-1 and TRBJ1-2 gives the full variable domain: SAVISQKPSRDICQRGTSLTIQCQVDSQVTMMFWYRQQPGQSLTLIATANQGSEATYESGFVIDKFPISRPNLTFSTLTVSNMSPEDSSIYLCSSRSSNYGYTFGSGTRLTVV.

This chain uses TRBV18 with TRBJ2-7; 10 nucleotides match TRBD2. This CDR3 contains 15 residues. J gave up 2 bases and V 6 bases, and 7 bases lay outside the gene matches. From germline, CDR1 is KGHSH and CDR2 LQKENI. This CDR3 reads CASSSTSGTPYEQYF. The CDR3 DNA reads as TGTGCCAGCTCGTCCACTAGCGGGACGCCCTACGAGCAGTACTTC.

The chain is built from TRBV28 and TRBJ2-1; a weak D match, TRBD1 (6 bases). Deletions cut 6 bases from V and 3 bases from J, with 9 bases between. This CDR3 is 13 amino acids long. From germline, CDR1 is MDHEN and CDR2 SYDVKM. For the CDR3, the DNA is TGTGCCAGCAGGCAGGGGATCTACAATGAGCAGTTCTTC. It codes for CASRQGIYNEQFF.

This chain connects TRBV7-8 to TRBJ2-4, with a possible D match to TRBD2 (6 bases). Trimming stripped 0 bases from V and 5 bases from J, with 23 bases between. Germline V gives CDR1 SGHVS, CDR2 FQNEAQ. This CDR3 comprises 19 residues. CDR3 protein: CASSLAPDLEGLLENIQYF. CDR3 coding DNA: TGTGCCAGCAGCTTAGCCCCAGACTTGGAGGGCCTTCTCGAAAACATTCAGTACTTC.

This clone showed up just once. The chain carries TRBV4-3 and TRBJ1-3, with TRBD1 matching over 8 bases. This CDR3 contains 15 residues. From germline, CDR1 is LGHNA and CDR2 YSLEER. V lost 4 bases and J lost 4; bases outside the gene matches: 6. The CDR3 coding sequence is TGCGCCAGCAGCCGAACGACAGGGGAAGGAAACACCATATATTTT. Its protein product is CASSRTTGEGNTIYF.

V usage is TRBV27 and J usage is TRBJ2-2; 8 bases line up with TRBD2. V lost 7 bases and J lost 6; bases outside the gene matches: 4. Germline-derived CDR1 and CDR2 are MNHEY and SMNVEV (reference sequence). This CDR3 comprises 13 residues. CDR3 nucleotides: TGTGCCAGCAACCGGGGGGGCTCCGGGGAGCTGTTTTTT. Translated: CASNRGGSGELFF.

J is TRBJ1-2 and V is TRBV7-6; D ambiguous. Germline CDR1 SGHVS, CDR2 FNYEAQ. This CDR3 spans 15 amino acids. The V gene lost 0 bases and the J gene lost 2 bases, with 10 bases spanning the gap. The chain's CDR3 is CASSLARAENYGYTF. The CDR3 DNA reads TGTGCCAGCAGCTTAGCGAGGGCCGAAAACTATGGCTACACCTTC.

The rearrangement links TRBV28 to TRBJ2-1; the D gene is possibly TRBD1 (5 bases). Between the trimmed V and J ends, which lost 6 bases and 1 base, there was a span of 13 bases. Germline V gives CDR1 MDHEN, CDR2 SYDVKM. The CDR3 length is 15 residues. Here the CDR3 reads CASSNDRESYNEQFF. The CDR3 DNA reads TGTGCCAGCAGCAATGACAGAGAATCCTACAATGAGCAGTTCTTC.

This chain joins TRBV5-4 and TRBJ2-7; 9 nucleotides line up with TRBD2. Germline loops: CDR1 SGHNT, CDR2 YYREEE (reference sequence). The CDR3 is 12 amino acids. Germline trimming cut 9 bases from V and 5 bases from J; bases unmatched to any gene: 6. CDR3 coding DNA: TGTGCCACGACTAGCGGAGGTAACGAGCAGTACTTC. It specifies CATTSGGNEQYF.

The CDR3: CASSIGQGPEQYF. The CDR3 bases are TGTGCCAGTAGTATAGGGCAGGGGCCCGAGCAGTACTTC. The chain has TRBV19 and TRBJ2-7; TRBD1 might be the D (6 bases). The V and J ends lost 1 base and 6 bases respectively, with 10 bases between them. Germline lookup yields CDR1 LNHDA and CDR2 SQIVND (reference sequence). The CDR3 has 13 residues.

This chain joins TRBV6-5 and TRBJ1-1, with D maybe TRBD1 (6 bases). There are 15 residues in the CDR3. V lost 0 bases, J lost 0 bases, and 8 bases lay in between. Germline V CDR1 and CDR2: MNHEY, SVGAGI. The CDR3: CASSYSQGMNTEAFF. DNA for the CDR3: TGTGCCAGCAGTTACTCTCAGGGGATGAACACTGAAGCTTTCTTT.

The chain recombines TRBV4-2 with TRBJ2-1, with TRBD2 as a possible D gene (5 bases). Trimming removed 0 bases from V and 10 bases from J, with 7 bases in between. Germline CDR1 reads LGHNA; CDR2 reads YNFKEQ. The CDR3 spans 12 residues. In DNA, the CDR3 is TGTGCCAGCAGCCAAGAACGGGAAGAGCAGTTCTTC. Its protein is CASSQEREEQFF.

The chain is built from TRBV19 and TRBJ2-1; 8 nucleotides agree with TRBD2. The V gene end was trimmed by 1 base and the J gene end by 6 bases; junction bases not matched to a gene: 8. Germline V CDR1 and CDR2: LNHDA, SQIVND (reference sequence). This CDR3 has 16 amino acids. The CDR3 sequence is CASSIALAGLLNEQFF. CDR3 DNA: TGTGCCAGTAGTATAGCCCTAGCGGGTCTTCTCAATGAGCAGTTCTTC.

This chain connects TRBV14 to TRBJ1-2; D is unresolved. The CDR3 loop spans 17 amino acids. Trimming took 1 base from V and 2 from J, leaving 17 bases between them. Germline CDR1 and CDR2: SGHDN and FVKESK. The CDR3: CASSQAGRGGRNYGYTF. CDR3 DNA sequence: TGTGCCAGCAGCCAAGCCGGGCGAGGAGGGAGGAACTATGGCTACACCTTC.

This clone appeared a single time. V gene TRBV2 combines with J gene TRBJ2-7, with TRBD1 matching over 7 bases. This CDR3 contains 15 residues. With 6 bases clipped from V and 1 base from J, the junction kept 9 bases outside the gene matches. Germline CDR1 and CDR2: SNHLY and FYNNEI. CDR3 sequence (DNA): TGTGCCAGCAGAGTTCAGGGGGACCCTTCCTACGAGCAGTACTTC. It encodes CASRVQGDPSYEQYF. The full variable domain, its missing parts supplied by reference TRBV2 and TRBJ2-7, is EPEVTQTPSHQVTQMGQEVILRCVPISNHLYFYWYRQILGQKVEFLVSFYNNEISEKSEIFDDQFSVERPDGSNFTLKIRSTKLEDSAMYFCASRVQGDPSYEQYFGPGTRLTVT.